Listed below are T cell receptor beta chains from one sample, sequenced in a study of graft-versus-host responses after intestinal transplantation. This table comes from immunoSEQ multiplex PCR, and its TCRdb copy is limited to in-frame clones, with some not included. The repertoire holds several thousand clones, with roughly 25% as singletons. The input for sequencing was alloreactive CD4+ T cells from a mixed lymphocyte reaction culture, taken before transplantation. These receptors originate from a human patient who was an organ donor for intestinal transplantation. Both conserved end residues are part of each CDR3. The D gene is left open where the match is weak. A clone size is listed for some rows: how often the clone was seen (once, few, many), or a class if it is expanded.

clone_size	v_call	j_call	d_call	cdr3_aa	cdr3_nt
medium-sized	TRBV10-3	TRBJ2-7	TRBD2	CAISGGLAGDEQYF	TGTGCCATCAGTGGGGGACTAGCGGGAGACGAGCAGTACTTC
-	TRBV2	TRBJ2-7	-	CASSRQEPSYEQYF	TGTGCCAGCAGTAGACAGGAGCCCTCCTACGAGCAGTACTTC
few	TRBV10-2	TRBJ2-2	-	CASLGTLLNTGELFF	TGCGCCAGCTTGGGGACACTATTGAACACCGGGGAGCTGTTTTTT
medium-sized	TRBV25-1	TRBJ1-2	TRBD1	CASSAYRGDYGYTF	TGTGCCAGCAGTGCCTACAGGGGTGACTATGGCTACACCTTC
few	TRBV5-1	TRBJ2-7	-	CASSFDDFYEQYF	TGCGCCAGCAGCTTTGACGACTTCTACGAGCAGTACTTC
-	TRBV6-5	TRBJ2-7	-	CASSYSLRATYEQYF	TGTGCCAGCAGTTACTCGTTGCGGGCAACCTACGAGCAGTACTTC
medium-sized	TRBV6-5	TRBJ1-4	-	CASLVKIGKKLFF	TGTGCCAGCCTGGTCAAGATCGGGAAAAAACTGTTTTTT
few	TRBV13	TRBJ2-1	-	CASSTQGNEQFF	TGTGCCAGCAGCACTCAGGGGAATGAGCAGTTCTTC
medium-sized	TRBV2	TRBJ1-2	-	CASNPDSVYGYTF	TGTGCCAGCAATCCGGACAGCGTCTATGGCTACACCTTC
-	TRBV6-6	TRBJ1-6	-	CASKTSQFNNSPLHF	TGTGCCAGCAAAACGAGCCAATTCAACAATTCACCCCTCCACTTT
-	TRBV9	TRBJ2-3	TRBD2	CASSVSWLAGGYDTQYF	TGTGCCAGCAGCGTTTCTTGGCTAGCGGGAGGGTATGATACGCAGTATTTT
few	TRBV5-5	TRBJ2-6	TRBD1	CASSPKGTDVVLTF	TGTGCCAGCAGCCCCAAAGGGACAGACGTCGTCCTGACTTTC
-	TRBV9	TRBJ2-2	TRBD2	CASSAGTSGGANTGELFF	TGTGCCAGCAGCGCCGGGACTAGCGGGGGGGCAAACACCGGGGAGCTGTTTTTT
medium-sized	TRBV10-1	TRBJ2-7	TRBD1	CASSYRGSYEQYF	TGCGCCAGCAGTTACAGGGGAAGCTACGAGCAGTACTTC
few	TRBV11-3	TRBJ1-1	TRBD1	CASSLPGGTEAFF	TGTGCCAGCAGCTTACCAGGGGGGACTGAAGCTTTCTTT
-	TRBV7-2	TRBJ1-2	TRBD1	CASSLVQGYGYTF	TGTGCCAGCAGCTTAGTACAGGGGTATGGCTACACCTTC
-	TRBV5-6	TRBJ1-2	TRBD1	CASSMDRGYNYGYTF	TGTGCCAGCAGCATGGACAGGGGGTACAACTATGGCTACACCTTC
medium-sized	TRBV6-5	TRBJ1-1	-	CASGRGQNTEAFF	TGTGCCAGCGGCCGAGGACAGAACACTGAAGCTTTCTTT
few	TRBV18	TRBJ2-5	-	CASNLLRGETQYF	TGTGCCAGCAACCTTCTTCGGGGTGAGACCCAGTACTTC
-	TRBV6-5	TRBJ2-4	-	CASSYSGAKNIQYF	TGTGCCAGCAGTTACTCCGGGGCCAAAAACATTCAGTACTTC
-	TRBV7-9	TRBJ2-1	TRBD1	CASSLLQGINEQFF	TGTGCCAGCAGCTTACTACAGGGGATCAATGAGCAGTTCTTC
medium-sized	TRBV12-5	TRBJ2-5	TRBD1	CASGPRQGAGETQYF	TGTGCTAGTGGTCCCAGACAGGGCGCGGGAGAGACCCAGTACTTC
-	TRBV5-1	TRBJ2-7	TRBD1	CASTIGTGHLYEQYF	TGCGCCAGCACCATCGGGACAGGCCACCTTTACGAGCAGTACTTC
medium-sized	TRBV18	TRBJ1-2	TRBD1	CASSPGVQGGSDGYTF	TGTGCCAGCTCACCAGGTGTACAGGGGGGTAGCGATGGCTACACCTTC
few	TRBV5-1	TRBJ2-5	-	CASSLDPRSETQYF	TGCGCCAGCAGCTTGGACCCGCGGAGTGAGACCCAGTACTTC
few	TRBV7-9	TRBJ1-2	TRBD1	CASNRQGSYTF	TGTGCCAGCAACCGACAGGGGAGCTACACCTTC
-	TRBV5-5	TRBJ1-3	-	CASSFRADGGFTGNTIYF	TGTGCCAGCAGCTTTCGGGCCGACGGGGGATTCACTGGAAACACCATATATTTT
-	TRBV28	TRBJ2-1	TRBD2	CASKPGLDLYEQFF	TGTGCCAGCAAACCGGGACTAGATTTATATGAGCAGTTCTTC
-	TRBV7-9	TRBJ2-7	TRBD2	CASSLKPETSVGAYEQYF	TGTGCCAGCAGCTTAAAGCCCGAGACTAGCGTTGGGGCCTACGAGCAGTACTTC
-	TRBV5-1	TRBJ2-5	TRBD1	CASQTSGQQETQYF	TGCGCCAGCCAAACGTCGGGACAGCAAGAGACCCAGTACTTC
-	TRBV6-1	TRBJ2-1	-	CASSRGRNNEQFF	TGTGCCAGCAGCCGAGGGCGGAACAATGAGCAGTTCTTC
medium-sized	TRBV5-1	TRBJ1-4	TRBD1	CASSLGQGAYATNEKLFF	TGCGCCAGCAGCTTAGGTCAGGGGGCCTATGCAACTAATGAAAAACTGTTTTTT
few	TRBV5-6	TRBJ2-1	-	CASSLVAGEQFF	TGTGCCAGCAGCTTGGTTGCGGGAGAGCAGTTCTTC
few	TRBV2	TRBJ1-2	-	CASSREGGSGYTF	TGTGCCAGCTCGAGGGAAGGGGGTAGCGGCTACACCTTC
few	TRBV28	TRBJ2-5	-	CASSLDWEETQYF	TGTGCCAGCAGTTTAGACTGGGAAGAGACCCAGTACTTC
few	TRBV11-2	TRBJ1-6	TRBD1	CASSFDRGNSPLHF	TGTGCCAGCAGCTTCGACAGGGGGAATTCACCCCTCCACTTT
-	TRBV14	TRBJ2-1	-	CASSRFSPAHYINEQFF	TGTGCCAGCAGCCGATTCTCCCCCGCCCATTACATCAATGAGCAGTTCTTC
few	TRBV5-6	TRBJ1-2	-	CASSLYRIEGSHFNYGYTF	TGTGCCAGCAGCTTGTATCGAATTGAGGGCAGTCACTTCAACTATGGCTACACCTTC
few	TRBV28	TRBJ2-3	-	CASKLTGRGTDTQYF	TGTGCCAGCAAGCTTACCGGGAGAGGCACAGATACGCAGTATTTT
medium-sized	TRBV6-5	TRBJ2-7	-	CASSRGYEQYF	TGTGCCAGCTCCAGGGGCTACGAGCAGTACTTC
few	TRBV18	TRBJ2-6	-	CASSQGAGANVLTF	TGTGCCAGCTCACAGGGGGCTGGGGCCAACGTCCTGACTTTC
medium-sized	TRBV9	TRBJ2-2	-	CASSVAQGANTGELFF	TGTGCCAGCAGCGTAGCCCAGGGTGCGAACACCGGGGAGCTGTTTTTT
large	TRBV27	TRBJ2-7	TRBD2	CASSLRLAGPYEQYF	TGTGCCAGCAGTTTGCGCCTAGCGGGTCCCTACGAGCAGTACTTC
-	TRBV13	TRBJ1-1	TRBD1	CASSFRGRRVAEAFF	TGTGCCAGCAGCTTCAGGGGGCGTAGGGTCGCTGAAGCTTTCTTT
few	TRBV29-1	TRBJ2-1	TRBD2	CSVEPSGYNEQFF	TGCAGCGTTGAGCCTAGCGGATACAATGAGCAGTTCTTC
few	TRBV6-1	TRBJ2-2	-	CASTRQVNTGELFF	TGTGCCAGCACCAGACAGGTGAACACCGGGGAGCTGTTTTTT